The source of this T cell receptor beta chain is a study of blood T cells in healthy people across ages. Study observations and caveats: Leaving the PBMCs unsorted stopped any conclusive comparison of naive versus antigen-experienced cells.

Trimming stripped 4 bases from V and 5 bases from J, with 9 bases between. The CDR3 sequence is 12 residues long. Germline V lookup: CDR1 SGHRS, CDR2 YFSETQ. Concerning this clonotype itself: Its antigen is currently unknown.

Sample-barcoded 5' priming and a J-beta primer mix drove a second PCR of roughly 7 to 11 cycles. In TCRdb, the 5' RACE reads were re-called with MiXCR into one record per CDR3 protein. The table includes about 640,000 distinct CDR3 sequences, roughly 43% detected once. The clonotype originates from a man older than 75 in good health. The rearrangement links TRBV5-1 to TRBJ2-5; D unclear. What was sequenced was blood. CDR3 protein: CASSDPKETQYF. The DNA for the CDR3 is TGCGCCAGCAGCGACCCGAAGGAGACCCAGTACTTC.